A single sample is the source of the 8 T cell receptor beta chains below, sequenced in a study of blood T cells in healthy people across ages. The use of a sample-barcoded 5' primer and a J-beta primer mix characterized a second PCR of roughly 6 to 11 cycles. TCRdb reanalysed the 5' RACE reads using MiXCR and keeps one entry per CDR3 protein. The repertoire holds roughly 1,700,000 distinct CDR3 sequences, with roughly 28% as singletons. The sample was blood. The receptors were sampled from a woman aged 25 to 39 in good health.

This clonotype showed up just a few times. The CDR3 sequence: CASSWGRRNQPQHF. The CDR3 DNA is TGTGCCAGCAGTTGGGGGAGGCGCAATCAGCCCCAGCATTTT. This chain joins TRBV12-3 or TRBV12-4 and TRBJ1-5; the D gene is possibly TRBD1 (5 bases). The CDR3 loop spans 14 amino acids. The V gene lost 4 bases and the J gene lost 2 bases, with 9 bases spanning the gap.

Notes on this clonotype: A junction boundary mismatches the germline segment, possibly from a read error. The genes are TRBV6-6 and TRBJ2-5; 9 nucleotides agree with TRBD2. Germline CDR1 reads MNHNY; CDR2 reads SVGAGI (reference sequence). The CDR3 is 15 residues long. This CDR3 is CASRYLASGMDEQYF. Here the CDR3 DNA reads TGTGCCAGCAGGTACTTGGCTAGCGGGATGGATGAGCAGTACTTC.

This clonotype was observed a handful of times. This chain joins TRBV7-2 and TRBJ2-3; 10 bases are shared with TRBD2. J was trimmed by 0 bases and V by 2 bases; bases with no gene match: 5. The CDR3 consists of 17 residues. Germline V gene data show CDR1 as SGHTA and CDR2 as FQGNSA. The CDR3 coding sequence is TGTGCCAGCAGCTTATATACTAGCGGGGTTAGCACAGATACGCAGTATTTT. This gives the protein CASSLYTSGVSTDTQYF.

J is TRBJ1-2 and V is TRBV9, with TRBD1 matching 8 bases. CDR1 is SGDLS, CDR2 YYNGEE, per germline. CDR3 size: 15 residues. The junction had 8 bases not matched to a gene; V was cut back by 4 bases and J by 3 bases. The CDR3 nucleotides are TGTGCCAGCAGCCCTCGGACAGGGAGAGACTATGGCTACACCTTC. Protein: CASSPRTGRDYGYTF.

With respect to this clonotype: With a much larger clone just one base away, this may be a read error. The rearrangement links TRBV9 to TRBJ2-1; 7 nucleotides agree with TRBD2. CDR1 and CDR2 (germline): SGDLS, YYNGEE. The CDR3 has 12 amino acids. Here the CDR3 DNA reads TGTGCCAGCAGCGTAGGGGAGGGCGAGCAGGACTTC. Protein: CASSVGEGEQDF.

This chain joins TRBV28 and TRBJ1-6; D is ambiguous. V was pared by 5 bases and J by 5 bases, with 16 bases between. The CDR3 consists of 16 residues. Looked up from germline, CDR1 is MDHEN and CDR2 is SYDVKM. CDR3 loop: CASSHKFGMNNSPLHF. In DNA form, the CDR3 reads TGTGCCAGCAGTCACAAGTTTGGGATGAATAATTCACCCCTCCACTTT.

Only a few counts were recorded for this clonotype. The chain employs TRBV10-3 and TRBJ2-3; 9 nucleotides match TRBD2. Germline CDR1 and CDR2: ENHRY and SYGVKD. V was clipped by 3 bases and J by 2 bases; unmatched bases: 6. CDR3 length: 16 amino acids. In DNA form, the CDR3 reads TGTGCCATCAGTGAATTAGCGGGGGCAAACACAGATACGCAGTATTTT. Translated: CAISELAGANTDTQYF.

This clonotype was recorded a few times. The V and J genes are TRBV2 and TRBJ2-1; no clear D. CDR1 and CDR2 from the germline V gene are SNHLY and FYNNEI. V gave up 4 bases and J gave up 8 bases, with 15 bases separating them. The CDR3 is 14 amino acids. The CDR3, as DNA: TGTGCCAGCAGTGGGGCCACGACCCGGGATGAGCAGTTCTTC. This encodes CASSGATTRDEQFF.